This TCR beta chain was sequenced for a study of early T cells in non-severe SARS-CoV-2 infection (dated by TCRdb to the early 2020s). Background for the entire study: TCR sequencing used bulk RNA from unsorted whole blood, so alpha and beta chains could not be paired. What the work shows at the level of the full study, not this receptor alone: VDJdb matching was skewed toward anti-spike CD8 responses and likely underestimated virus-specific expansions, missing private and CD4 specificities.

The study was a case-control design nested within a healthcare worker cohort in London, UK, with weekly nasopharyngeal swab PCR tests and blood sampling. Healthcare workers were enrolled in the week of the UK lockdown, from 23 to 31 March 2020, and were followed every week for up to 16 weeks. Concerning this clonotype: Its antigen is unknown. Base qualities are missing; no much larger clone stands one base away.

The germline V gene provides CDR1 SGHVS and CDR2 FNYEAQ. V is reduced by 5 bases and J by 1 base, leaving a spacing of 20 bases between them. Inclusive of the bounding cysteine and phenylalanine, the CDR3 is 18 residues long. The only DNA kept is the CDR3, 54 bases in frame from the first base. The method was 5' RACE. These reads were obtained on a NextSeq 500. In the TCR library protocol, unique molecular identifiers were attached to individual cDNA molecules to correct for PCR bias and sequencing error. TCR alpha and beta chains were both sequenced, and the abundances of alpha and beta sequences in each sample were closely correlated with each other. From the authors' description of their analysis: Decombinator V4 was used to annotate the V gene, J gene and CDR3 of the TCR sequences. Expanded TCRs were defined as changing significantly between any two time points under a Poisson model with p below 0.0001. TCR abundances were normalised to the total number of TCRs sequenced in each sample and reported as counts per million. MAIT TCRs were defined by TRAV1-2 paired with TRAJ12, TRAJ20 or TRAJ33, and iNKT TCRs by TRAV10 paired with TRAJ18. VDJdb, accessed on 1 November 2021, was searched for TCRs annotated for CMV, EBV and SARS-CoV-2, and TCRs annotated for more than one antigen were excluded. TCRdb ran its own pipeline on the public reads, namely fastp trimming at Q25 and MiXCR clone calling, and kept in-frame beta chains. A single entry per CDR3 protein holds the most common genes and DNA from its merged rows. V and J calls and clone size were set by TCRdb, not the authors. This sample is represented by more than 70,000 distinct CDR3 sequences; about 13% of them were singletons. The top ten constitute about an eighth of the sample.

The chain is made from TRBV7-6 and TRBJ2-2, with TRBD2 perhaps the D gene, on 6 matching bases. What was sequenced was whole blood. The receptor's source is an adult who was a healthcare worker with PCR-confirmed SARS-CoV-2 infection or an uninfected control (not recorded which). The sequenced DNA is TGTGCCAGCAGCCTCAACCCGGGTGCGGGGATGAACACCGGGGAGCTGTTTTTT. Protein translation: CASSLNPGAGMNTGELFF.